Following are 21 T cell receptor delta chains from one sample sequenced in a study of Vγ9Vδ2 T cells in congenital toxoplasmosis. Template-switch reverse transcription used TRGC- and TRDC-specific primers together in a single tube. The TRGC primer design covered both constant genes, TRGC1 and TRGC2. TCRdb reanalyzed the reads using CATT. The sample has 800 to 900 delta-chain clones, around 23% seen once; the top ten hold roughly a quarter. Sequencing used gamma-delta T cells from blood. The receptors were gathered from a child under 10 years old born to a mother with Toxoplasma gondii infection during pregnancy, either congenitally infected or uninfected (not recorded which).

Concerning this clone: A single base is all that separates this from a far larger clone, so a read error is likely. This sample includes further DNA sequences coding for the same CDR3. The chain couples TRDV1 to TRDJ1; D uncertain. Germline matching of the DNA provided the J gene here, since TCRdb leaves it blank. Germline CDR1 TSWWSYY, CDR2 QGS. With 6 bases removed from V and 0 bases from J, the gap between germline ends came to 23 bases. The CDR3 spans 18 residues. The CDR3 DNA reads TGTGCTCTTGGAGAAGGAGAAACCGGGGTCCAAGACACCGATAAACTCATCTTT. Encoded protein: CALGEGETGVQDTDKLIF.

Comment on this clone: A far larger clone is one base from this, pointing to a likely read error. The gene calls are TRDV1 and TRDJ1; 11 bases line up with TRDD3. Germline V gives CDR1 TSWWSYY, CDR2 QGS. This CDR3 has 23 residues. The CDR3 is CALGERPPDFLQLGDTKDDNLIF. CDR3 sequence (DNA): TGTGCTCTTGGGGAACGCCCACCTGACTTCCTACAGCTGGGGGATACTAAGGACGATAATCTCATCTTT.

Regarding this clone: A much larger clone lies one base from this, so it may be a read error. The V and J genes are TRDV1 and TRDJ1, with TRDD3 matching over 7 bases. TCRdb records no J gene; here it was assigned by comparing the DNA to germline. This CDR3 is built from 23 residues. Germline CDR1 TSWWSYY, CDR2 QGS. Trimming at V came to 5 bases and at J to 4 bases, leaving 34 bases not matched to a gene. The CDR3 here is CALGPKNRPKHYWRIRGGDKLIF. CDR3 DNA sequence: TGTGCTCTTGGGCCCAAGAATCGTCCTAAGCATTACTGGAGGATACGCGGCGGCGATAAACTCATCTTT.

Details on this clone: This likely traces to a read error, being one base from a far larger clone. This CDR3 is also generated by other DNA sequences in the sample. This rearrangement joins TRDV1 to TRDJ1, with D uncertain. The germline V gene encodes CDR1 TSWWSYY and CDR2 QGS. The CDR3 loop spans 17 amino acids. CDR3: CALGEGYFGTYTDKLIF. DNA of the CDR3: TGTGCTCTTGGGGAGGGCTACTTCGGAACGTACACCGACAAACTCATCTTT.

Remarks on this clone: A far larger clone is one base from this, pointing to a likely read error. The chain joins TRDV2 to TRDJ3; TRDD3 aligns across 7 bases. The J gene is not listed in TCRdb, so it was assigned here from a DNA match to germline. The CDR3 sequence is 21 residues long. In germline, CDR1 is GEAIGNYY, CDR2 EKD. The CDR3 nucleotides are TGTGCCTGTGACACGAACTGGGGTGAGGACCCGCTCTTCGGGGACAGCCGACAGATGTTTTTC. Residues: CACDTNWGEDPLFGDSRQMFF.

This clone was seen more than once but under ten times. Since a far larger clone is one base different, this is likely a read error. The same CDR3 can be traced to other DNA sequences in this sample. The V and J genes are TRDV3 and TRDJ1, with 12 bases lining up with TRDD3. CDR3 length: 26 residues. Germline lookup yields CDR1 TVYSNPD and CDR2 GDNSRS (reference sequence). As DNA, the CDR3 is TGTGCCTTTGAGCGCGCTTTCATCTCCCAATGTGCCGGGTACTGGGGGATACCCGAGGACACAGATAAACTCATCTTT. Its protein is CAFERAFISQCAGYWGIPEDTDKLIF.

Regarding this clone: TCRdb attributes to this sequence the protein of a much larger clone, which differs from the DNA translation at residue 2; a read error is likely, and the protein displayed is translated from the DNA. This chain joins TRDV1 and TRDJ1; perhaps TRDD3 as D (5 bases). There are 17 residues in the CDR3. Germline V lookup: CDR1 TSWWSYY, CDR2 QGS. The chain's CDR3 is CSLGEGYFGTYTDKLIF. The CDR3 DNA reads TGTTCTCTTGGGGAGGGCTACTTCGGAACGTACACCGATAAACTCATCTTT.

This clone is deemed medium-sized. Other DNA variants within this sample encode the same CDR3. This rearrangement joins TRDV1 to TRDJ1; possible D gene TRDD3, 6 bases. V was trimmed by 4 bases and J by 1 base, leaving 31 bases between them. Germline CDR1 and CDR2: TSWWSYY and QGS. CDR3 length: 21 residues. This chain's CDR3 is CALGAISTLGVPIFRTDKLIF. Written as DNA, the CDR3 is TGTGCTCTTGGGGCGATTTCTACTTTGGGGGTCCCTATCTTCCGCACCGATAAACTCATCTTT.

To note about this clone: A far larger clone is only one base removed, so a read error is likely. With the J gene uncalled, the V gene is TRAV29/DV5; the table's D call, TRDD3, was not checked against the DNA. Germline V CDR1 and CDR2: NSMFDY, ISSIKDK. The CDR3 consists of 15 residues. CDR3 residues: CAASRWGYYTDKPIF. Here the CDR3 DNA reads TGTGCAGCAAGCCGCTGGGGGTACTACACCGATAAACCCATCTTT.

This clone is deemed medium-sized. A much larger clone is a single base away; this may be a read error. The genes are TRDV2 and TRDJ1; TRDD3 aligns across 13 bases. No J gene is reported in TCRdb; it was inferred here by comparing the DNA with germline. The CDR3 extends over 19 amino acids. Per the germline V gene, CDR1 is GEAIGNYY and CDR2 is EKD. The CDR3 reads CASDTLTGGYAWETDKLIF. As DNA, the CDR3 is TGTGCCAGTGACACCTTAACTGGGGGATACGCGTGGGAAACCGATAAACTCATCTTT.

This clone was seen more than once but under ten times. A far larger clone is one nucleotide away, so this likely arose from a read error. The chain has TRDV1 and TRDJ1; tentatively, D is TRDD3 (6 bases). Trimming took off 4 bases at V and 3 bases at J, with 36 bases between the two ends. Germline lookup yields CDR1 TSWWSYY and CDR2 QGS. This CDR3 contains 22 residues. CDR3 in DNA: TGTGCTCTTGGGGGCCTAATCCCTTCTGGGCTCCTTACTGGGAGATACGCCGATAAACTCATCTTT. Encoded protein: CALGGLIPSGLLTGRYADKLIF.

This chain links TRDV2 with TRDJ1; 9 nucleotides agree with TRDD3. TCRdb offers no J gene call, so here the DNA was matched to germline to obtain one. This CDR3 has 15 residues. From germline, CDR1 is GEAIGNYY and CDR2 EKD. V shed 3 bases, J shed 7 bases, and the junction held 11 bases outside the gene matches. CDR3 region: CACDSLLGESSKLIF. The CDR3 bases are TGTGCCTGTGACTCCCTACTGGGGGAGTCATCTAAACTCATCTTT.

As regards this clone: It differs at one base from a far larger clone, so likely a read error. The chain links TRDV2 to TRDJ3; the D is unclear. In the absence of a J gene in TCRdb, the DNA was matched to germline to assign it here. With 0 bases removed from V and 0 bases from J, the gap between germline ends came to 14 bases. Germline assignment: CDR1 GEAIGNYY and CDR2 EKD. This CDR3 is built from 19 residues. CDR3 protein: CACDTDGARSSWDTRQMFF. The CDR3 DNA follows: TGTGCCTGTGACACCGACGGCGCAAGGAGCTCCTGGGACACCCGACAGATGTTTTTC.

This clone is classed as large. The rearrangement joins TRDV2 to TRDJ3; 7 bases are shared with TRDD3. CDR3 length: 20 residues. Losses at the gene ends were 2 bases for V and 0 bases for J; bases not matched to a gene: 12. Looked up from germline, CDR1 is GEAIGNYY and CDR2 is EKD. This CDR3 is CACDSWGASVSSWDTRQMFF. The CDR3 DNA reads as TGTGCCTGTGACAGCTGGGGGGCTTCAGTTAGCTCCTGGGACACCCGACAGATGTTTTTC.

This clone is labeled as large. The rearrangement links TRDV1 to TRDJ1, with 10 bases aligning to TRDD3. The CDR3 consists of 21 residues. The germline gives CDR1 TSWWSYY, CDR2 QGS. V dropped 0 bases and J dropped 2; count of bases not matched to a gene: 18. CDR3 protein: CALGELEIRGDTRQSTDKLIF. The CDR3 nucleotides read TGTGCTCTTGGGGAACTAGAAATTCGGGGGGATACGCGGCAATCAACCGATAAACTCATCTTT.

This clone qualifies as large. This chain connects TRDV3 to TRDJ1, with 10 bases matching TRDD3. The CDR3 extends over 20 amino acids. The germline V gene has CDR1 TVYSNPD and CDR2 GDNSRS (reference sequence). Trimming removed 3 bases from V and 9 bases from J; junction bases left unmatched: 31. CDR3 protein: CAFGPFLPVPLYWGISELIF. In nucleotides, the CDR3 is TGTGCCTTCGGACCCTTCTTACCTGTTCCATTGTACTGGGGGATCTCCGAACTCATCTTT. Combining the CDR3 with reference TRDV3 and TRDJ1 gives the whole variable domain CDKVTQSSPDQTVASGSEVVLLCTYDTVYSNPDLFWYRIRPDYSFQFVFYGDNSRSEGADFTQGRFSVKHILTQKAFHLVISPVRTEDSATYYCAFGPFLPVPLYWGISELIFGKGTRVTVEP.

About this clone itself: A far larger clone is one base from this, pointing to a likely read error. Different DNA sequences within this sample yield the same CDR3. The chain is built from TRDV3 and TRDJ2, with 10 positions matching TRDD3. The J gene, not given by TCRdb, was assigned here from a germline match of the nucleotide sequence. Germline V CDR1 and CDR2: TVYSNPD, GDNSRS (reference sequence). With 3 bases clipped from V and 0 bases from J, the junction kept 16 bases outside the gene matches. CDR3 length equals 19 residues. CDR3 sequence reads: CAFRTQLGDYPSLTAQLFF. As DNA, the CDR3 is TGTGCCTTCAGAACGCAACTGGGGGATTATCCGTCTTTGACAGCACAACTCTTCTTT.

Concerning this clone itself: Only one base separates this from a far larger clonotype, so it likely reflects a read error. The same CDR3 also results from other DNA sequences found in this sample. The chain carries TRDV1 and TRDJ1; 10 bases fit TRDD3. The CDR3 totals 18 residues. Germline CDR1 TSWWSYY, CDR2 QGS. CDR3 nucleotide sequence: TGTGCTCTTGCCGAGGCTTACTGGGGGATGGTGTACACCGATAAACTCATCTTC. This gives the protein CALAEAYWGMVYTDKLIF.

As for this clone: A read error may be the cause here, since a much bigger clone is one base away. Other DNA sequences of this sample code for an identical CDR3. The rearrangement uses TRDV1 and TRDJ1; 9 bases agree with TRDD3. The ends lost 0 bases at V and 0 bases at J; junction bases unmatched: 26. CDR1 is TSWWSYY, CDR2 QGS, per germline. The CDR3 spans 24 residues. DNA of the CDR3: TGTGCTCTTGGGGAACTAGTCGCTCGAGGCGACCGTCCTGGGGATACGAAGAACACCGATAAACTCATCTTT. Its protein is CALGELVARGDRPGDTKNTDKLIF.

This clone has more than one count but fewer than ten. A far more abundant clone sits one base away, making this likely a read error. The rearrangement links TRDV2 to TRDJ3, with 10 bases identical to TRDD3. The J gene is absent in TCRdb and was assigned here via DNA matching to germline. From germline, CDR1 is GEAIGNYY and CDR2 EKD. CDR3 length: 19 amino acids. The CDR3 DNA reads TGTGCCTGTGACAGTACTGGGGGATCTCCGACCTGGGACGCCCGACAGATGTTTTTC. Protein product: CACDSTGGSPTWDARQMFF.

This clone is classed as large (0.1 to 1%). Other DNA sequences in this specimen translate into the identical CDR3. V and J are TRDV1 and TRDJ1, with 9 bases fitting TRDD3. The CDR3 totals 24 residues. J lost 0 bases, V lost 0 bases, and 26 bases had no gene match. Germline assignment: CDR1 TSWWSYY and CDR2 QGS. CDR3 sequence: CALGELVARGDRPGDTKNTDKLIF. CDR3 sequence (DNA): TGTGCTCTTGGGGAACTAGTCGCCCGAGGCGACCGTCCTGGGGATACGAAGAACACCGATAAACTCATCTTT.